This T cell receptor beta chain was profiled in a study of technical replicates of blood from several donors. The CDR3 runs to 10 residues. The V gene lost 3 bases and the J gene lost 7 bases, with 6 bases spanning the gap. Germline values: CDR1 DFQATT, CDR2 SNEGSKA (reference sequence). Measured with immunoSEQ multiplex PCR; TCRdb has only the in-frame clones, and not every one. The sample lists around 100,000 clones; 85% to 95% were seen once. The sequenced sample consisted of T cells isolated from PBMCs. The source is a human donor in good health. V and J are TRBV20-1 and TRBJ1-1; tentatively, D is TRBD1 (5 bases). CDR3 amino acids: CSASDSEAFF. The CDR3 DNA is TGCAGTGCTAGTGACAGTGAAGCTTTCTTT.